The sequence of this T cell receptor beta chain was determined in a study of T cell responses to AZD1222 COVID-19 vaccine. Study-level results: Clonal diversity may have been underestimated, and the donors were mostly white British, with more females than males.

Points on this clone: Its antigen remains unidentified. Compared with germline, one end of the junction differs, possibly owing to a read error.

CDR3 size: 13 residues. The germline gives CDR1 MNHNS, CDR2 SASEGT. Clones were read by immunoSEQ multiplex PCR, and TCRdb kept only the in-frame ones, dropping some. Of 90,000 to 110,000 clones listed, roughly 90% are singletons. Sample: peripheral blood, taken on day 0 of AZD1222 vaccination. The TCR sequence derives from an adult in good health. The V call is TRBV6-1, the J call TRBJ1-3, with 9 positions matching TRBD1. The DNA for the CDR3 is TGTGCCAGCCGTGACAGGGGGAGAAACACCATATATTTT. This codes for CASRDRGRNTIYF.